The 16 T cell receptor beta chains below all came from one sample that was sequenced in a study of technical replicates of blood from several donors. Here immunoSEQ multiplex PCR was the method, and the copy in TCRdb shows in-frame clones only, minus some. The sample includes about 100,000 clones, approximately 96% seen only once; the top ten take around 0.24%. What was sequenced was T cells isolated from PBMCs. These receptors came from a human donor in good health.

The chain uses TRBV2 and TRBJ2-2; 13 bases match TRBD2. V dropped 6 bases and J dropped 5; count of bases not matched to a gene: 3. The CDR3 is 15 amino acids. In germline, CDR1 is SNHLY, CDR2 FYNNEI. The CDR3 reads CASRETSGRTGELFF. CDR3 sequence (DNA): TGTGCCAGCAGAGAGACTAGCGGGAGGACCGGGGAGCTGTTTTTT.

This chain joins TRBV4-2 and TRBJ1-5; 7 bases match TRBD1. Germline CDR1 and CDR2: LGHNA and YNFKEQ. The V and J ends lost 6 bases and 5 bases, in that order; junction bases with no gene match: 10. The CDR3 consists of 15 residues. The CDR3 sequence is CASRSVQGPDQPQHF. In nucleotides, the CDR3 is TGTGCCAGCAGGTCCGTACAGGGGCCCGATCAGCCCCAGCATTTT.

The chain carries TRBV21-1 and TRBJ1-5; the tabulated D call, TRBD1, remains unverified against the DNA. TRBV21-1 constitutes a pseudogene. CDR3 length: 16 amino acids. CDR3 DNA sequence: TGTGCCAGCAGCAAAGATGGGACAGGGGGCGATCAGCCCCAGCATTTT. It encodes CASSKDGTGGDQPQHF.

The sample holds one count of this clone. This chain connects TRBV7-7 to TRBJ1-1; D possibly corresponds to TRBD1 (6 bases). CDR3 length: 13 amino acids. V was pared by 5 bases and J by 5 bases, with 12 bases between. Germline CDR1 and CDR2: SSHAT and FNYEAQ (reference sequence). In nucleotides, the CDR3 is TGTGCCAGCAGCGCAACACAGGGAACTGAAGCTTTCTTT. This encodes CASSATQGTEAFF.

The V and J genes are TRBV7-9 and TRBJ1-5, with 7 bases that match TRBD1. Germline V gives CDR1 SEHNR, CDR2 FQNEAQ (reference sequence). The CDR3 spans 14 residues. The V and J ends lost 5 bases and 0 bases, in that order; junction bases with no gene match: 1. The CDR3 here is CASSQGVSNQPQHF. The DNA for the CDR3 is TGTGCCAGCAGCCAGGGGGTTAGCAATCAGCCCCAGCATTTT.

The chain joins TRBV7-2 to TRBJ1-6; possible D gene TRBD1, 6 bases. This CDR3 has 17 amino acids. The V end lost 1 base, the J end lost 0 bases, and 10 bases lay between the germline ends. The germline V gene has CDR1 SGHTA and CDR2 FQGNSA. CDR3 loop: CASSLGYRDSYNSPLHF. In DNA, the CDR3 is TGTGCCAGCAGCTTAGGTTACAGGGACTCCTATAATTCACCCCTCCACTTT.

This clone was recorded only once. This rearrangement joins TRBV9 to TRBJ1-3; D is unclear. Germline V gives CDR1 SGDLS, CDR2 YYNGEE. The CDR3 sequence is 15 residues long. Trimming shortened V by 1 base and J by 2 bases, and 10 bases separated the two germline ends. In DNA, the CDR3 is TGTGCCAGCAGCGTATCGGGAGGTGCTGGAAACACCATATATTTT. Translated, it gives CASSVSGGAGNTIYF.

The gene calls are TRBV29-1 and TRBJ2-1, with D maybe TRBD2 (5 bases). Germline V lookup: CDR1 SQVTM, CDR2 ANQGSEA. V lost 4 bases to trimming and J lost 8 bases, with 21 bases between them. This CDR3 comprises 15 residues. The CDR3 loop is CSVGLLVQLKDEQFF. The CDR3 bases are TGCAGCGTTGGATTACTAGTGCAGTTAAAGGATGAGCAGTTCTTC.

The rearrangement links TRBV5-1 to TRBJ2-7, with 8 bases identical to TRBD1. CDR3 size: 16 residues. Germline CDR1 is SGHRS and CDR2 is YFSETQ. Trimming removed 0 bases from V and 6 bases from J; junction bases left unmatched: 11. CDR3 DNA: TGCGCCAGCAGCTTGGGGGACAGGACCGAGGCGGGCGAGCAGTACTTC. This codes for CASSLGDRTEAGEQYF.

The rearrangement links TRBV6-6 to TRBJ2-5; tentatively, D is TRBD2 (7 bases). This CDR3 has 15 amino acids. In germline, CDR1 is MNHNY, CDR2 SVGAGI (reference sequence). V lost 6 bases and J lost 5, with 19 bases in between. The CDR3 bases are TGTGCCAGCAGAACCGGACTGGGGAGGGGGGAGACCCAGTACTTC. This sequence encodes CASRTGLGRGETQYF.

This clone was detected only once. The V gene is TRBV10-3, the J gene TRBJ2-5; D gene unclear. The CDR3 totals 17 residues. The germline V gene has CDR1 ENHRY and CDR2 SYGVKD. Trimming took 4 bases from V and 2 from J, leaving 20 bases between them. CDR3 sequence: CAISGLPSGPHQETQYF. The CDR3 DNA reads as TGTGCCATCAGTGGGTTGCCCAGTGGGCCCCATCAAGAGACCCAGTACTTC.

A remark on this clone: A read error may account for a junction end that differs from germline. This chain joins TRBV11-2 and TRBJ1-1, with D perhaps TRBD1 (5 bases). Germline-derived CDR1 and CDR2 are SGHAT and FQNNGV. The CDR3 consists of 15 residues. Here the CDR3 reads CASSLGGRVNIEAFF. As DNA, the CDR3 is TGTGCCAGCAGCTTAGGGGGCAGGGTGAACATTGAAGCTTTCTTT.

The count of this clone is one. J is TRBJ2-4 and V is TRBV29-1; 7 nucleotides match TRBD2. CDR1 SQVTM and CDR2 ANQGSEA come from the germline V gene. This CDR3 is built from 16 residues. Unmatched junction bases numbered 7, after V lost 1 base and J lost 1 base. The CDR3 sequence: CSVEGGGDGAKNIQYF. CDR3 bases: TGCAGCGTTGAAGGGGGAGGGGACGGGGCCAAAAACATTCAGTACTTC.

This sequence joins TRBV6-1 and TRBJ2-3, with 7 bases aligning to TRBD2. Germline V gives CDR1 MNHNS, CDR2 SASEGT. Trimming cost V 2 bases and J 3 bases; bases outside gene matches: 8. There are 16 residues in the CDR3. CDR3 bases: TGTGCCAGCAGTGAAACCGGGGGGACGGGAACAGATACGCAGTATTTT. Protein: CASSETGGTGTDTQYF.

V is TRBV9 and J is TRBJ2-2; possibly TRBD2 for D (6 bases). Germline V gives CDR1 SGDLS, CDR2 YYNGEE. V lost 3 bases and J 5 bases, leaving 8 bases between the germline ends. CDR3 length: 13 residues. The CDR3 region has the DNA TGTGCCAGCAGCGGGAGGGGTACCGGGGAGCTGTTTTTT. Protein: CASSGRGTGELFF.

This sequence joins TRBV19 and TRBJ2-1, with D perhaps TRBD2 (6 bases). Between the trimmed V and J ends, which lost 6 bases and 2 bases, there was a span of 14 bases. The CDR3 extends over 15 amino acids. Germline CDR1 is LNHDA and CDR2 is SQIVND (reference sequence). Here the CDR3 DNA reads TGTGCCAGTAGGGTGGGCGGGACCGCCTACAATGAGCAGTTCTTC. It specifies CASRVGGTAYNEQFF. The full variable domain, completed using reference TRBV19 and TRBJ2-1, is DGGITQSPKYLFRKEGQNVTLSCEQNLNHDAMYWYRQDPGQGLRLIYYSQIVNDFQKGDIAEGYSVSREKKESFPLTVTSAQKNPTAFYLCASRVGGTAYNEQFFGPGTRLTVL.